The text below deals with one T cell receptor beta chain. Antigen specificity is unknown. Trimming left V 7 bases short and J 3 bases short, with 14 bases between. The CDR3 consists of 13 residues. The V gene's germline CDR1 is SGHDT and CDR2 YYEEEE. These data belong to a study of identical twins. Study-wide results and limits: Carriage of fewer insertions was seen in abundant cord blood beta clonotypes, whereas memory repertoires showed none.

TCRdb itself ran the 5' RACE reads through MiXCR, one entry per CDR3 protein. Of about 200,000 distinct CDR3 sequences listed, around 10% are singletons. Sequencing was done on a sample of memory (CD45RO+) T cells sorted from blood. The clonotype originates from a young woman in good health. The chain carries TRBV5-6 and TRBJ2-7; D is tentatively TRBD1 or TRBD2 (6 bases each). The CDR3 DNA follows: TGTGCCAGCGGCCGGGGGCTCCTCTACGAGCAGTACTTC. It yields the protein CASGRGLLYEQYF.